The 31 T cell receptor beta chains below come from one sample, sequenced in a study of T cells after yellow fever vaccination (dated by TCRdb to between 2019 and 2020). Interpreted using the paper, the treatment or condition label stands for: live attenuated yellow fever vaccine strain. Libraries were made using 5' RACE. Sequencing took place on an Illumina NovaSeq 6000. TCRdb handled the public reads itself, with Q25 trimming in fastp and clone calling in MiXCR, and kept productive beta chains. CDR3 protein duplicates are merged, each entry listing the most common genes and DNA. The sample table contains nearly 300,000 distinct CDR3 sequences; only one count was recorded for 7.5% to 9.5% of them. Jointly, the top ten make up around 3.1% of the sample. The starting material was CD4+ T cells sorted from PBMCs, obtained 5 days after the yellow fever booster vaccination. The receptor set was obtained from a man in his late teens or twenties who received the YFV17D yellow fever vaccine.

This clonotype was observed many times. V is TRBV12-3 or TRBV12-4 and J is TRBJ1-1, with D tentatively TRBD1 (6 bases). Trimming removed 5 bases from V and 1 base from J, with 11 bases in between. The CDR3 is made up of 14 amino acids. CDR3 bases: TGTGCCAGCAGTGTGGGACACTGGAACACTGAAGCTTTCTTT. It is translated as CASSVGHWNTEAFF.

The chain is built from TRBV5-5 and TRBJ2-5, with D perhaps matching TRBD1 or TRBD2 (5 bases each). V was trimmed by 2 bases and J by 5 bases, leaving 10 bases between them. The CDR3 sequence is 13 residues long. CDR1 is SGHKS and CDR2 is YYEKEE in the germline V gene (reference sequence). The CDR3: CASSFLGTETQYF. In nucleotides, the CDR3 is TGTGCCAGCAGCTTTTTGGGGACGGAGACCCAGTACTTC.

This clonotype occurred a few times. In nucleotides, the CDR3 is TGCAGTGCCCCCTCGAGAGGGGCAGGGGCCAAAAACATTCAGTACTTC. Translation gives CSAPSRGAGAKNIQYF. The V and J genes are TRBV20-1 and TRBJ2-4, with D perhaps matching TRBD1 or TRBD2 (5 bases each). The germline V gene has CDR1 DFQATT and CDR2 SNEGSKA (reference sequence). The CDR3 has 16 residues. V was trimmed by 6 bases and J by 1 base, leaving 19 bases between them.

This clonotype was observed a few times. The chain is built from TRBV7-2 and TRBJ2-5, with D possibly matching TRBD1 (6 bases). Germline values: CDR1 SGHTA, CDR2 FQGNSA. The CDR3 length is 15 residues. The V gene lost 4 bases and the J gene lost 5 bases, with 17 bases spanning the gap. The CDR3 bases are TGTGCCAGCAGCTATAACACAGGGAATCGGGAGACCCAGTACTTC. This sequence encodes CASSYNTGNRETQYF.

The chain uses TRBV10-2 and TRBJ2-5; 8 nucleotides agree with TRBD2. The CDR3 is 19 residues long. CDR1 and CDR2 (germline): WSHSY, SAAADI. V lost 4 bases and J lost 0; bases outside the gene matches: 16. The CDR3 bases are TGCGCCAGCAGTGTGGGCGGGAACCTATTGCGGGGGGACCAAGAGACCCAGTACTTC. This translates into CASSVGGNLLRGDQETQYF.

This clonotype has only a few counts. The rearrangement uses TRBV7-8 and TRBJ1-1; no clear D gene. The V and J ends lost 5 bases and 5 bases respectively, with 12 bases between them. The germline CDR1 and CDR2 sequences are SGHVS and FQNEAQ. There are 13 residues in the CDR3. CDR3 DNA sequence: TGTGCCAGCAGCAGAACCCTTGGGACTGAAGCTTTCTTT. Its translation: CASSRTLGTEAFF.

The V call is TRBV5-6, the J call TRBJ1-1; D is uncertain. CDR3 length: 13 residues. Germline CDR1 reads SGHDT; CDR2 reads YYEEEE. V lost 3 bases and J 3 bases, leaving 9 bases between the germline ends. CDR3 sequence (DNA): TGTGCCAGCAGCTGGACGGTGTACACTGAAGCTTTCTTT. Its translation is CASSWTVYTEAFF.

The V call is TRBV5-8, the J call TRBJ1-5; D call uncertain. V lost 5 bases and J 5 bases, leaving 8 bases between the germline ends. The V gene's germline CDR1 is SGHTS and CDR2 YDEGEE. This CDR3 is built from 12 residues. The CDR3 nucleotides are TGTGCCAGCAGTCTTTGGGATCAGCCCCAGCATTTT. Protein: CASSLWDQPQHF.

This chain links TRBV5-1 with TRBJ1-6, with D perhaps TRBD1 (6 bases). Germline V gene lookup returns CDR1 SGHRS and CDR2 YFSETQ. The V end was cut by 3 bases, the J end by 9 bases, with 10 bases between. This CDR3 contains 13 residues. The CDR3 reads CASSSQGPSPLHF. In DNA form, the CDR3 reads TGCGCCAGCAGCTCACAGGGCCCTTCACCCCTCCACTTT.

This clonotype was counted ten times or more. This rearrangement joins TRBV12-3 or TRBV12-4 to TRBJ1-5; 7 bases align to TRBD1. This CDR3 has 14 residues. J gave up 6 bases and V 5 bases, and 7 bases lay outside the gene matches. CDR3 in DNA: TGTGCCAGCAGTACACAGGGGACTTTTCAGCCCCAGCATTTT. It encodes CASSTQGTFQPQHF.

This clonotype has more than one count but fewer than ten. The chain employs TRBV7-2 and TRBJ2-3, with 7 bases aligning to TRBD2. The CDR3 spans 16 residues. After removal of 5 bases from V and 3 bases from J, the junction contained 11 bases not matched to a gene. From germline, CDR1 is SGHTA and CDR2 FQGNSA. The DNA for the CDR3 is TGTGCCAGCAGCCCCCAATTGGGGGGGATGACAGATACGCAGTATTTT. Protein product: CASSPQLGGMTDTQYF.

This clonotype was detected a few times. This chain uses TRBV20-1 with TRBJ1-3; a weak D match, TRBD1 (6 bases). Trimming left V 1 base short and J 4 bases short, with 11 bases between. The CDR3 consists of 14 residues. Germline loops: CDR1 DFQATT, CDR2 SNEGSKA (reference sequence). The CDR3 here is CSARGGGVGNTIYF. The CDR3 coding sequence is TGCAGTGCTAGAGGAGGGGGGGTCGGAAACACCATATATTTT.

The sample holds a few counts of this clonotype. The chain employs TRBV28 and TRBJ2-1; D not resolved. The CDR3 extends over 17 amino acids. From germline, CDR1 is MDHEN and CDR2 SYDVKM. V was cut by 4 bases and J by 1 base, with 17 bases left in between. The CDR3 DNA sequence: TGTGCCAGCAGTTCCCAAGCCGGCTTGGTGTCCTACAATGAGCAGTTCTTC. Translation gives CASSSQAGLVSYNEQFF.

This clonotype was detected ten times or more. The rearrangement links TRBV6-5 to TRBJ2-7; TRBD1 matches at 7 bases. The germline CDR1 and CDR2 sequences are MNHEY and SVGAGI. This CDR3 region has 15 residues. The trim removed 2 bases at V and 3 bases at J, leaving 7 bases unmatched. CDR3 sequence reads: CASSYRRDSFYEQYF. CDR3 bases: TGTGCCAGCAGTTACCGCCGGGACAGTTTCTACGAGCAGTACTTC.

This chain links TRBV3-1 with TRBJ2-1; 14 nucleotides match TRBD2. This CDR3 spans 14 amino acids. Germline V gene lookup returns CDR1 LGHDT and CDR2 YNNKEL (reference sequence). Germline trimming cut 3 bases from V and 12 bases from J; bases unmatched to any gene: 4. DNA for the CDR3: TGTGCCAGCAGCCAGACTAGCGGGGGGGCTATGCAGTTCTTC. It codes for CASSQTSGGAMQFF.

This clonotype has more than one count but fewer than ten. The chain combines TRBV3-1 with TRBJ1-2; D might be TRBD1 (5 bases). The CDR3 is made up of 15 amino acids. V lost 3 bases to trimming and J lost 2 bases, with 13 bases between them. CDR1 and CDR2 (germline): LGHDT, YNNKEL (reference sequence). The CDR3 protein is CASSQEGVGNYGYTF. The CDR3 DNA sequence: TGTGCCAGCAGCCAGGAAGGGGTTGGGAACTATGGCTACACCTTC.

This clonotype showed up just a few times. The chain is built from TRBV19 and TRBJ1-5; 8 bases map to TRBD1. The length of the CDR3 is 13 residues. The V gene end was trimmed by 10 bases and the J gene end by 4 bases; junction bases not matched to a gene: 6. Germline V gives CDR1 LNHDA, CDR2 SQIVND (reference sequence). CDR3 loop: CATHRDRNQPQHF. The CDR3, as DNA: TGTGCCACCCACCGGGACAGGAATCAGCCCCAGCATTTT.

This clonotype has a handful of counts. The chain carries TRBV5-1 and TRBJ2-5; perhaps D is TRBD1 or TRBD2 (5 bases each). Between the trimmed V and J ends, which lost 0 bases and 5 bases, there was a span of 14 bases. CDR1 is SGHRS, CDR2 YFSETQ, per germline. This CDR3 is 15 amino acids long. This chain's CDR3 is CASSLGTGLGETQYF. CDR3 bases: TGCGCCAGCAGCTTGGGAACAGGACTGGGCGAGACCCAGTACTTC.

This clonotype showed up just a few times. The chain uses TRBV11-2 and TRBJ1-6; a possible D gene is TRBD1 (6 bases). Trimming removed 3 bases at V and 6 bases at J, with 12 bases between. The CDR3 is 15 residues long. CDR1 is SGHAT, CDR2 FQNNGV, per germline. CDR3 nucleotide sequence: TGTGCCAGCAGCTTTAATGGACAGATTAATTCACCCCTCCACTTT. Translating gives CASSFNGQINSPLHF.

V gene TRBV20-1 combines with J gene TRBJ2-5; weak D call: TRBD1 (5 bases). V was cut by 2 bases and J by 9 bases, with 10 bases left in between. Germline assignment: CDR1 DFQATT and CDR2 SNEGSKA (reference sequence). The CDR3 is 11 residues long. CDR3 in amino acids: CSARRGEAQYF. CDR3 nucleotides: TGCAGTGCTAGAAGGGGTGAGGCCCAGTACTTC.

This clonotype was picked up a small number of times. The V call is TRBV5-1, the J call TRBJ2-3; possibly TRBD2 for D (6 bases). The V end was cut by 3 bases, the J end by 1 base, with 9 bases between. The CDR3 loop spans 14 amino acids. Germline V gene sequence: CDR1 SGHRS, CDR2 YFSETQ. The CDR3, as DNA: TGCGCCAGCAGCTGGAGGGACGGCACAGATACGCAGTATTTT. Its protein product is CASSWRDGTDTQYF.

This clonotype was recorded many times. V usage is TRBV7-3 and J usage is TRBJ2-7; TRBD2 matches at 8 bases. Germline lookup yields CDR1 SGHTA and CDR2 FQGTGA. The V segment lost 9 bases and the J segment 0 bases; nucleotides outside the gene matches: 7. The CDR3 is 14 residues long. CDR3 sequence reads: CARERGPSSYEQYV. Here the CDR3 DNA reads TGTGCCAGAGAGCGGGGGCCAAGCTCCTACGAGCAGTACGTC.

This clonotype was picked up a small number of times. This chain uses TRBV3-1 with TRBJ2-3; tentative D call: TRBD1 (5 bases). V lost 4 bases and J 3 bases, leaving 14 bases between the germline ends. Germline values: CDR1 LGHDT, CDR2 YNNKEL (reference sequence). CDR3 length: 15 amino acids. The CDR3 DNA reads as TGTGCCAGCAGCCGGGGCAGGGCTTCGACAGATACGCAGTATTTT. Its protein is CASSRGRASTDTQYF.

This clonotype was detected many times. CDR3 in amino acids: CSARDPAGAKNIQYF. DNA of the CDR3: TGCAGTGCTAGAGACCCAGCGGGAGCCAAAAACATTCAGTACTTC. The V gene is TRBV20-1, the J gene TRBJ2-4, with D possibly matching TRBD2 (6 bases). Trimming shortened V by 0 bases and J by 0 bases, and 9 bases separated the two germline ends. The germline V gene has CDR1 DFQATT and CDR2 SNEGSKA (reference sequence). This CDR3 region has 15 residues.

In its sample, this clonotype was seen a few times. This chain uses TRBV7-2 with TRBJ2-7; D may be TRBD1 (6 bases). The CDR3 extends over 13 amino acids. V gave up 1 base and J gave up 5 bases, with 9 bases separating them. The germline CDR1 and CDR2 sequences are SGHTA and FQGNSA. The CDR3 sequence is CASSLDRENEQYF. CDR3 coding DNA: TGTGCCAGCAGCTTAGACAGGGAAAACGAGCAGTACTTC.

The chain is built from TRBV4-1 and TRBJ1-4, with D unclear. The V end was cut by 6 bases, the J end by 7 bases, with 12 bases between. The CDR3 is made up of 13 amino acids. Germline assignment: CDR1 MGHRA and CDR2 YSYEKL. The DNA of the CDR3 is TGCGCCAGCAGACTTACCCGGGGTGAAAAACTGTTTTTT. Its protein is CASRLTRGEKLFF.

This clonotype showed up just a few times. The chain carries TRBV29-1 and TRBJ2-1; a possible D gene is TRBD1 (5 bases). Trimming left V 4 bases short and J 4 bases short, with 14 bases between. The CDR3 runs to 14 residues. Germline CDR1 and CDR2: SQVTM and ANQGSEA. The CDR3 here is CSVARRGAYNEQFF. DNA for the CDR3: TGCAGCGTTGCTCGTAGGGGCGCTTACAATGAGCAGTTCTTC.

This clonotype came up a few times. The V call is TRBV28, the J call TRBJ1-2; D remains unclear. V shed 2 bases and J shed 5 bases, with 6 bases lying between them. The CDR3 spans 12 residues. The germline gives CDR1 MDHEN, CDR2 SYDVKM. The CDR3 DNA reads TGTGCCAGCAGTTTACTAAGTTATGGCTACACCTTC. This gives the protein CASSLLSYGYTF.

This clonotype showed up many times. J is TRBJ2-3 and V is TRBV18; D gene uncertain. The CDR3 consists of 15 residues. Germline CDR1 and CDR2: KGHSH and LQKENI. Trimming removed 0 bases at V and 2 bases at J, with 9 bases between. The DNA of the CDR3 is TGTGCCAGCTCACCACCCGGGCGGACCACAGATACGCAGTATTTT. It yields the protein CASSPPGRTTDTQYF. The full variable domain, completed using reference TRBV18 and TRBJ2-3, is NAGVMQNPRHLVRRRGQEARLRCSPMKGHSHVYWYRQLPEEGLKFMVYLQKENIIDESGMPKERFSAEFPKEGPSILRIQQVVRGDSAAYFCASSPPGRTTDTQYFGPGTRLTVL.

This clonotype was found many times. The CDR3 sequence is CASSFETSWIYNEQFF. In DNA form, the CDR3 reads TGTGCCAGCAGTTTTGAGACTAGTTGGATCTACAATGAGCAGTTCTTC. The V call is TRBV14, the J call TRBJ2-1; possible D gene TRBD2, 6 bases. Germline values: CDR1 SGHDN, CDR2 FVKESK. This CDR3 spans 16 amino acids. The germline V and J ends were trimmed by 6 bases and 3 bases, with 18 bases remaining between them.

V and J are TRBV20-1 and TRBJ2-3; maybe TRBD1 (5 bases). This CDR3 is built from 15 residues. Trimming left V 3 bases short and J 6 bases short, with 19 bases between. Germline V gene data show CDR1 as DFQATT and CDR2 as SNEGSKA (reference sequence). The CDR3 DNA is TGCAGTGCTAGTCTCCCCAGGGCAAGGTCCGATACGCAGTATTTT. Protein: CSASLPRARSDTQYF.